This T cell receptor beta chain was captured by sequencing in a study of CD8 T cells in Susac syndrome. It was with random hexamers that about 0.45 to 1 ug RNA was reverse transcribed. In TCRdb, the immunoSEQ multiplex PCR reads were re-called with MiXCR into one record per CDR3 protein. The sample includes 150,000 to 200,000 distinct CDR3 sequences, approximately 95% of them seen just once. The receptor was derived from a human donor with multiple sclerosis. Sequenced: CD8+ T cells from PBMCs.

The CDR3 is CASRDTGGYNEQFF. The CDR3 region has the DNA TGTGCCAGCAGGGATACTGGGGGATACAATGAGCAGTTCTTC. V usage is TRBV5-4 and J usage is TRBJ2-1, with D perhaps given as TRBD1 or TRBD2 (5 bases each). The CDR3 runs 14 residues. CDR1 and CDR2 (germline): SGHNT, YYREEE (reference sequence). Trimming took off 5 bases at V and 4 bases at J, with 13 bases between the two ends.